The 4 T cell receptor beta chains in this list originate from one sample, sequenced in a study of blood T cell repertoires in COVID-19. The assay was immunoSEQ multiplex PCR, and TCRdb's table has in-frame clones only and misses some. Among 210,000 or so clones listed, 70% to 80% were seen once. The sample was peripheral blood. These receptors all come from a man in his fifties or sixties who had recovered from COVID-19.

The chain couples TRBV10-3 to TRBJ2-3; 8 bases align to TRBD1. The V and J ends lost 8 bases and 3 bases, in that order; junction bases with no gene match: 7. CDR1 and CDR2 (germline): ENHRY, SYGVKD. The CDR3 spans 14 residues. This CDR3 reads CAIQGAPGTDTQYF. The CDR3 nucleotides are TGTGCCATCCAGGGGGCGCCGGGGACAGATACGCAGTATTTT.

The chain joins TRBV7-9 to TRBJ2-3; D gene uncertain. This CDR3 has 14 residues. The germline gives CDR1 SEHNR, CDR2 FQNEAQ (reference sequence). Trimming took off 5 bases at V and 3 bases at J, with 12 bases between the two ends. This chain's CDR3 is CASSPRKRTDTQYF. CDR3 coding DNA: TGTGCCAGCAGCCCCCGCAAGAGGACAGATACGCAGTATTTT.

This clone was counted a few times. The rearrangement joins TRBV28 to TRBJ2-7; 12 bases agree with TRBD1. Germline V gene lookup returns CDR1 MDHEN and CDR2 SYDVKM. The CDR3 is made up of 13 amino acids. Trimming cost V 9 bases and J 3 bases; bases outside gene matches: 3. The CDR3, as DNA: TGTGCCAGTGGGACAGGGGGCTTCTACGAGCAGTACTTC. Translation: CASGTGGFYEQYF.

The CDR3 here is CASSRRGPNEPQYF. The CDR3 DNA reads as TGTGCCAGCAGCCGCAGGGGGCCAAACGAGCCGCAGTATTTT. This chain uses TRBV7-2 with TRBJ2-3; 8 nucleotides agree with TRBD1. J was trimmed by 10 bases and V by 5 bases; bases with no gene match: 11. Germline CDR1 SGHTA, CDR2 FQGNSA. The CDR3 covers 14 residues.